This is a list of T cell receptor beta chains from one sample in a study of blood T cell repertoires in COVID-19. Profiling relied on immunoSEQ multiplex PCR, and the TCRdb table lists in-frame clones only, not all of them. Of about 71,000 clones in the sample, roughly 85% were seen once. Sequencing input: peripheral blood. These receptor sequences come from a young man with acute or convalescent COVID-19. CDR3s include the opening cysteine and the closing phenylalanine or tryptophan. A D gene is named only where the DNA matches it firmly. The size entry is marked missing in some rows and otherwise reads once, few, many or a size class.

CDR3 | DNA | D | size | J | V
CASALQGEAFF | TGTGCCAGCGCGCTTCAGGGTGAAGCTTTCTTT | - | - | TRBJ1-1 | TRBV18
CAWSAPPGGYTF | TGTGCCTGGAGTGCCCCCCCGGGAGGCTACACCTTC | - | - | TRBJ1-2 | TRBV30
CASAGGFDYGYTF | TGTGCCAGTGCAGGGGGGTTTGACTATGGCTACACCTTC | TRBD1 | - | TRBJ1-2 | TRBV19
CASRLQHNTEAFF | TGCGCCAGCAGATTACAGCATAACACTGAAGCTTTCTTT | - | - | TRBJ1-1 | TRBV5-1
CASSRPGTGVEKLFF | TGTGCCAGCAGCCGTCCGGGGACAGGGGTTGAAAAACTGTTTTTT | TRBD1 | - | TRBJ1-4 | TRBV6-5
CASSLREGYHEQYF | TGTGCCAGCAGTCTGCGGGAGGGTTATCACGAGCAGTACTTC | TRBD2 | - | TRBJ2-7 | TRBV13
CASSPNTGTTEAFF | TGTGCCAGCTCACCTAATACAGGGACGACTGAAGCTTTCTTT | - | - | TRBJ1-1 | TRBV18
CAWSGDREVLSGANVLTF | TGTGCCTGGAGTGGGGACAGGGAGGTCCTCTCTGGGGCCAACGTCCTGACTTTC | TRBD1 | - | TRBJ2-6 | TRBV30
CASSVGAGGLGPLHF | TGTGCCAGCAGCGTAGGGGCAGGGGGGTTGGGGCCCCTCCACTTT | TRBD1 | - | TRBJ1-6 | TRBV9
CASSLPRQGGTQYF | TGTGCCAGCAGTTTACCCAGACAGGGGGGGACCCAGTACTTC | TRBD1 | - | TRBJ2-5 | TRBV28
CASHTGTFTGELFF | TGTGCCAGCCACACCGGGACATTTACCGGGGAGCTGTTTTTT | - | - | TRBJ2-2 | TRBV19
CASKPVQGANSPLHF | TGTGCCAGCAAGCCCGTTCAGGGTGCGAATTCACCCCTCCACTTT | - | - | TRBJ1-6 | TRBV6-5
CASSFDYGSSYNEQFF | TGCGCCAGCAGTTTTGACTATGGGAGCTCCTACAATGAGCAGTTCTTC | - | - | TRBJ2-1 | TRBV5-1
CASPGTGGPGANVLTF | TGTGCCAGCCCCGGGACAGGGGGTCCTGGGGCCAACGTCCTGACTTTC | TRBD1 | - | TRBJ2-6 | TRBV19
CATEPSSGNTIYF | TGTGCCACCGAACCCAGCTCTGGAAACACCATATATTTT | - | - | TRBJ1-3 | TRBV12-3/TRBV12-4
CASSLGANYGYTF | TGTGCCAGCAGTTTGGGGGCAAACTATGGCTACACCTTC | - | few | TRBJ1-2 | TRBV12-3/TRBV12-4
CASSLDLRGTQYF | TGTGCCAGCAGCTTAGATTTAAGGGGGACCCAGTACTTC | - | - | TRBJ2-5 | TRBV7-2
CASSEAPRNSPLHF | TGTGCCAGCAGTGAAGCCCCCCGGAATTCACCCCTCCACTTT | - | - | TRBJ1-6 | TRBV2
CSASSRDSGLINIQYF | TGCAGTGCTAGTTCCCGGGATAGCGGGTTAATAAACATTCAGTACTTC | TRBD2 | - | TRBJ2-4 | TRBV20-1
CATSNGGSPGNEQFF | TGTGCCACCAGTAACGGGGGGTCTCCCGGCAATGAGCAGTTCTTC | TRBD2 | - | TRBJ2-1 | TRBV24-1
CAWSGTIPGELFF | TGTGCCTGGTCCGGGACTATTCCCGGGGAGCTGTTTTTT | TRBD2 | - | TRBJ2-2 | TRBV30
CASSSWDSQGSTIYF | TGTGCCAGCAGCTCTTGGGACAGTCAAGGATCCACCATATATTTT | TRBD1 | - | TRBJ1-3 | TRBV3-1/TRBV3-2
CARGPEPGRHQETQYF | TGTGCCAGAGGACCGGAACCGGGGAGGCACCAAGAGACCCAGTACTTC | - | - | TRBJ2-5 | TRBV2
CASSLPNEKLFF | TGTGCCAGCAGCCTCCCGAATGAAAAACTGTTTTTT | - | - | TRBJ1-4 | TRBV11-2
CASTDQNNYGYTF | TGTGCCAGCACAGACCAGAATAACTATGGCTACACCTTC | - | - | TRBJ1-2 | TRBV18
CASSPPGGVGGYTF | TGTGCCAGCAGTCCCCCGGGCGGGGTAGGCGGCTACACCTTC | - | - | TRBJ1-2 | TRBV25-1
CASSVTYSYEQYF | TGTGCCAGCAGTGTTACATACTCCTACGAGCAGTACTTC | - | once | TRBJ2-7 | TRBV27
CASSRQGETQYF | TGTGCCAGCAGTAGACAGGGCGAGACCCAGTACTTC | TRBD1 | - | TRBJ2-5 | TRBV7-2
CASSYPSGAKGDTQYF | TGTGCCAGCAGTTACCCTAGCGGGGCCAAGGGAGATACGCAGTATTTT | TRBD2 | - | TRBJ2-3 | TRBV6-6
CAGFRRGVGNTIYF | TGTGCCGGCTTCAGACGCGGCGTTGGAAACACCATATATTTT | - | - | TRBJ1-3 | TRBV30
CASSWGGTYEQYF | TGTGCCAGCAGTTGGGGAGGGACCTACGAGCAGTACTTC | TRBD2 | - | TRBJ2-7 | TRBV27
CASRRGQQNTEAFF | TGTGCCAGCAGGCGGGGACAGCAGAACACTGAAGCTTTCTTT | TRBD1 | once | TRBJ1-1 | TRBV27
CASSLETGYGYTF | TGTGCCAGCAGTCTCGAGACAGGGTATGGCTACACCTTC | TRBD1 | - | TRBJ1-2 | TRBV28
CASKTDRSQETQYF | TGTGCCAGTAAAACGGACAGGAGCCAAGAGACCCAGTACTTC | TRBD1 | - | TRBJ2-5 | TRBV19
CASSELADYGYTF | TGTGCCAGCAGTGAACTCGCGGACTATGGCTACACCTTC | - | - | TRBJ1-2 | TRBV2
CASSTTDRGYNYGYTF | TGTGCCAGCAGCACGACCGACAGGGGTTATAACTATGGCTACACCTTC | TRBD1 | - | TRBJ1-2 | TRBV7-9
CASSSDSLMNTEAFF | TGTGCCAGCAGCTCGGACTCTCTCATGAACACTGAAGCTTTCTTT | - | many | TRBJ1-1 | TRBV7-9
CASSLAGGLLTEAFF | TGTGCCAGCAGCTTGGCCGGGGGGCTGCTCACTGAAGCTTTCTTT | - | - | TRBJ1-1 | TRBV5-5
CASSHRDSEGRTDTQYF | TGTGCCAGTAGCCACCGGGACAGCGAGGGACGAACAGATACGCAGTATTTT | TRBD1 | - | TRBJ2-3 | TRBV19
CATKADREVEQYF | TGTGCCACCAAGGCGGACAGGGAAGTCGAGCAGTACTTC | TRBD1 | - | TRBJ2-7 | TRBV6-9
CASSLPGSTEAFF | TGTGCCAGCAGCCTACCAGGTAGCACTGAAGCTTTCTTT | - | - | TRBJ1-1 | TRBV7-2
CASRDSQGVTDTQYF | TGTGCCAGCAGGGACTCTCAGGGGGTGACAGATACGCAGTATTTT | TRBD1 | - | TRBJ2-3 | TRBV5-8
CASSEVVGGLQPQHF | TGTGCCAGCAGTGAAGTGGTAGGGGGCCTTCAGCCCCAGCATTTT | TRBD1 | once | TRBJ1-5 | TRBV6-1
CASSIGAEATNEKLFF | TGTGCCAGTAGTATTGGGGCCGAGGCAACTAATGAAAAACTGTTTTTT | - | - | TRBJ1-4 | TRBV19
CASSFLTGSTDTQYF | TGTGCCAGCAGCTTCCTAACAGGTAGCACAGATACGCAGTATTTT | - | - | TRBJ2-3 | TRBV5-8
CASSLKEGLNGYTF | TGCGCCAGCAGCTTGAAGGAGGGGTTAAATGGCTACACCTTC | - | - | TRBJ1-2 | TRBV5-1
CASEGRTGGVQQPQHF | TGTGCCAGCGAGGGGCGGACAGGGGGCGTTCAGCAGCCCCAGCATTTT | TRBD1 | - | TRBJ1-5 | TRBV9
CASSLLSSRLVRSGNTIYF | TGTGCCAGCTCACTACTCTCCTCCCGGTTAGTCCGCTCTGGAAACACCATATATTTT | - | - | TRBJ1-3 | TRBV18
CSASGSGTANYGYTF | TGCAGTGCTAGTGGGTCGGGGACAGCTAACTATGGCTACACCTTC | TRBD1 | - | TRBJ1-2 | TRBV20-1
CAISEGTSGGSETQYF | TGTGCCATCAGTGAAGGGACTAGCGGGGGGTCCGAAACGCAGTATTTT | TRBD2 | once | TRBJ2-3 | TRBV10-3
CASSLAGGRWTGELFF | TGTGCCAGCAGCTTAGCAGGGGGACGCTGGACCGGGGAGCTGTTTTTT | - | once | TRBJ2-2 | TRBV7-6
CASSQGTGRLAFF | TGTGCCAGCAGCCAAGGGACAGGTCGTCTAGCTTTCTTT | TRBD1 | - | TRBJ1-1 | TRBV3-1/TRBV3-2
CASSAGLYGYTF | TGTGCCAGTAGTGCGGGTCTCTATGGCTACACCTTC | - | - | TRBJ1-2 | TRBV19
CASSEAWGANTEAFF | TGTGCCAGCTCCGAGGCCTGGGGAGCCAACACTGAAGCTTTCTTT | - | - | TRBJ1-1 | TRBV18
CASSYYTSSTDTQYF | TGTGCCAGCAGTTACTATACGAGTAGCACAGATACGCAGTATTTT | - | - | TRBJ2-3 | TRBV6-5
CASTTGYTEAFF | TGTGCCAGCACCACAGGGTACACTGAAGCTTTCTTT | - | once | TRBJ1-1 | TRBV6-5
CASSPDTERKYTF | TGTGCCAGCAGCCCGGACACGGAGAGAAAGTACACCTTC | - | - | TRBJ1-2 | TRBV7-9
CASSRWTGTDTQYF | TGTGCCAGCAGCCGCTGGACAGGGACAGATACGCAGTATTTT | TRBD1 | - | TRBJ2-3 | TRBV11-2
CAISSLGEDEQFF | TGTGCCATCAGTTCTCTGGGGGAGGATGAGCAGTTCTTC | - | - | TRBJ2-1 | TRBV10-3